A selection of T cell receptor beta chains follows, all from one sample in a study of T cells after yellow fever vaccination. TCRdb redid the calling of the 5' RACE reads with MiXCR, one entry per CDR3 protein. The sample lists around 72,000 distinct CDR3 sequences; about 7.2% were seen once. The sample here was CD8+ T cells sorted from PBMCs, taken 9 to 11 days after the first yellow fever vaccination. The origin of the receptors is a man aged 18 to 29 who received the YFV17D yellow fever vaccine. The CDR3 runs from the conserved cysteine through the conserved F or W. A D gene is named only where the DNA matches it firmly. A clone size is listed for some rows: how often the clone was seen (once, few, many), or a class if it is expanded.

cdr3_length,j_call,clone_size,d_call,v_call,cdr3_nt,cdr3_aa
14,TRBJ2-1,many,TRBD2,TRBV7-9,TGTGCCAGCAGCTTAGTACTCGGCGGGGGTGAGCAGTTCTTC,CASSLVLGGGEQFF
16,TRBJ2-3,many,TRBD2,TRBV7-6,TGTGCCAGCAGCCTGCTGGCGGGGGTGTCGGGAGATACGCAGTATTTT,CASSLLAGVSGDTQYF
12,TRBJ2-3,many,NA,TRBV4-3,TGCGCCAGCAGCCAGGGGTCAGATACGCAGTATTTT,CASSQGSDTQYF
15,TRBJ2-5,many,NA,TRBV9,TGTGCCAGCAGCGTAGAGGGCAGGGCGGCAGAGACCCAGTACTTC,CASSVEGRAAETQYF
17,TRBJ2-7,NA,TRBD1,TRBV6-2/TRBV6-3,TGTGCCAGCAGTTACCCTGGACAGGGGTTTTTATCCTACGAGCAGTACTTC,CASSYPGQGFLSYEQYF
14,TRBJ2-3,many,NA,TRBV29-1,TGCAGCGTCACCCCTCCGGGGGTGGGGGATACGCAGTATTTT,CSVTPPGVGDTQYF
14,TRBJ1-1,many,NA,TRBV7-9,TGTGCCAGCAGCTTAACTAGTCTCGGCGATGAAGCTTTCTTT,CASSLTSLGDEAFF
14,TRBJ2-5,NA,NA,TRBV9,TGTGCCAGCAGCGCCGAATCGGCCTGGGAGACCCAGTACTTC,CASSAESAWETQYF
14,TRBJ1-1,many,NA,TRBV4-2,TGTGCCAGCAGCCATCGGAAGTGGAACACTGAAGCTTTCTTT,CASSHRKWNTEAFF
13,TRBJ1-1,many,NA,TRBV15,TGTGCCACCCAATCCACAGGGAACACTGAAGCTTTCTTT,CATQSTGNTEAFF
18,TRBJ2-3,many,TRBD2,TRBV11-2,TGTGCCAGCAGCTCCCTACTAGCGGGGGTAACTAGCACAGATACGCAGTATTTT,CASSSLLAGVTSTDTQYF
15,TRBJ1-2,many,TRBD1,TRBV4-1,TGCGCCAGCAGCCACAGACAGGGGGCGGACTATGGCTACACCTTC,CASSHRQGADYGYTF
17,TRBJ1-2,NA,NA,TRBV11-2,TGTGCCAGCAGCTTAGAAGGTCCAGAATCATCCCACTATGGCTACACCTTC,CASSLEGPESSHYGYTF
16,TRBJ2-3,many,TRBD2,TRBV12-3/TRBV12-4,TGTGCCAGCAGTTTGCTTGCGGGGGGCTCCACAGATACGCAGTATTTT,CASSLLAGGSTDTQYF
14,TRBJ2-2,NA,TRBD1,TRBV4-2,TGTGCCAGCAGCCAAACAGGGGGCTTTGGGGAGCTGTTTTTT,CASSQTGGFGELFF
13,TRBJ2-7,many,NA,TRBV19,TGTGCCAGTAGCCCCACGGATGGGTACGAGCAGTACTTC,CASSPTDGYEQYF
14,TRBJ2-2,few,NA,TRBV4-3,TGCGCCAGCAGCCATGGGACCAACACCGGGGAGCTGTTTTTT,CASSHGTNTGELFF
15,TRBJ2-6,many,NA,TRBV12-3/TRBV12-4,TGTGCCAGCAGTTTCGTGGGAGCTGGGGCCAACGTCCTGACTTTC,CASSFVGAGANVLTF
16,TRBJ2-1,few,NA,TRBV6-2/TRBV6-3,TGTGCCAGCAGTCCCCGGGTCCTCCCCGGGGACAATGAGCAGTTCTTC,CASSPRVLPGDNEQFF
16,TRBJ1-2,NA,NA,TRBV11-2,TGTGCCAGCAGCTCGCTCGACAGGTTACCCCCCTATGGCTACACCTTC,CASSSLDRLPPYGYTF
13,TRBJ2-1,many,NA,TRBV6-5,TGTGCCAGCAGTTACTTTCGGGGCGTTGAGCAGTTCTTC,CASSYFRGVEQFF
14,TRBJ2-2,many,NA,TRBV18,TGTGCCAGCTCACCGGGACATTCCACCGGGGAGCTGTTTTTT,CASSPGHSTGELFF
15,TRBJ1-6,NA,TRBD1,TRBV7-9,TGTGCCAGCAGCTCGACAGGGGTCCATAATTCACCCCTCCACTTT,CASSSTGVHNSPLHF
15,TRBJ1-5,few,NA,TRBV7-9,TGTGCCAGCAGCTTAGGTCCGTCCGTCAATCAGCCCCAGCATTTT,CASSLGPSVNQPQHF
12,TRBJ2-3,NA,NA,TRBV19,TGTGCCAGTAGTATAGGGCCTAATACGCAGTATTTT,CASSIGPNTQYF
15,TRBJ2-7,many,NA,TRBV29-1,TGCAGCGTTGAAGATCCTTGGACAGAGACCTACGAGCAGTACTTC,CSVEDPWTETYEQYF
16,TRBJ2-3,NA,NA,TRBV27,TGTGCCAGCAGTTTAGGGCGGGGGCGTTACACAGATACGCAGTATTTT,CASSLGRGRYTDTQYF
18,TRBJ2-2,NA,TRBD1,TRBV4-3,TGCGCCAGCAGCCAAGTCGCGTTCGGGACAGAATTACCCGGGGAGCTGTTTTTT,CASSQVAFGTELPGELFF
15,TRBJ1-2,many,NA,TRBV12-3/TRBV12-4,TGTGCCAGCAGTTGGGGATCCCCGGAGAACTATGGCTACACCTTC,CASSWGSPENYGYTF
11,TRBJ2-2,many,NA,TRBV5-6,TGTGCCAGCAGCACGGGCGGGGAGCTGTTTTTT,CASSTGGELFF
15,TRBJ2-5,few,TRBD1,TRBV12-3/TRBV12-4,TGTGCCAGCATGGTCCAGGGACAGCCGAAAGAGACCCAGTACTTC,CASMVQGQPKETQYF
14,TRBJ1-1,many,NA,TRBV12-3/TRBV12-4,TGTGCCAGCAGGTACAGGGATGGGATCACTGAAGCTTTCTTT,CASRYRDGITEAFF
15,TRBJ2-4,few,NA,TRBV28,TGTGCCAGCACTCCGGCCGGGAAAACTGGGAACATTCAGTACTTC,CASTPAGKTGNIQYF
16,TRBJ2-2,NA,NA,TRBV21-1,TGTGCCAGCACCCAATATAGCGGGGCGAACACCGGGGAGCTGTTTTTT,CASTQYSGANTGELFF
15,TRBJ1-3,many,TRBD1,TRBV29-1,TGCAGCGCCGGTACAGGGGCACTCTCTGGAAACACCATATATTTT,CSAGTGALSGNTIYF
16,TRBJ1-4,NA,NA,TRBV6-5,TGTGCCAGCAGTTACTCTAGGGGAACAACTAATGAAAAACTGTTTTTT,CASSYSRGTTNEKLFF
14,TRBJ2-7,many,NA,TRBV7-2,TGTGCCAGCAGCCTCTGGTCCGAGGGGTACGAGCAGTACTTC,CASSLWSEGYEQYF
12,TRBJ2-2,many,NA,TRBV7-9,TGTGCCAGCAGCTTGGACACCGGGGAGCTGTTTTTT,CASSLDTGELFF
15,TRBJ2-1,NA,NA,TRBV3-1,TGTGCCTGCTGCCAAGGGACCACTTCATACAATGAGCAGTTCTTC,CACCQGTTSYNEQFF
14,TRBJ1-1,few,NA,TRBV12-3/TRBV12-4,TGTGCCAGCAGTTCTCCGGACAGAGGGACTGAAGCTTTCTTT,CASSSPDRGTEAFF
12,TRBJ2-2,many,TRBD2,TRBV29-1,TGCAGCGCCCGGGGGGGGGCCGGGGAGCTGTTTTTT,CSARGGAGELFF
15,TRBJ2-2,few,NA,TRBV7-9,TGTGCCAGCAGCTTACCACTACCTCAACAGGGGGAGCTGTTTTTT,CASSLPLPQQGELFF
15,TRBJ2-3,few,TRBD1,TRBV12-3/TRBV12-4,TGTGCCAGCAGTGGACAGGTCTCTGGCACAGATACGCAGTATTTT,CASSGQVSGTDTQYF
16,TRBJ2-7,few,TRBD2,TRBV5-6,TGTGCCAGCAGCTTGGACGGAAGACTAGCGGGTTACGAGCAGTACTTC,CASSLDGRLAGYEQYF
17,TRBJ2-3,many,TRBD2,TRBV29-1,TGCAGCGTCGATGGACTAGCGGACCCGACACGCACAGATACGCAGTATTTT,CSVDGLADPTRTDTQYF
15,TRBJ2-2,many,NA,TRBV6-5,TGTGCCAGCAGTTACTCTCGAACTTTAACCGGGGAGCTGTTTTTT,CASSYSRTLTGELFF
15,TRBJ1-6,many,NA,TRBV4-3,TGCGCCAGCAGCCAGTACAGCTCCTATAATTCACCCCTCCACTTT,CASSQYSSYNSPLHF
12,TRBJ2-2,many,TRBD2,TRBV9,TGTGCCAGCAGCGTAGCGGGGGGAGAGCTGTTTTTT,CASSVAGGELFF
14,TRBJ2-3,many,TRBD2,TRBV2,TGTGCCAGCAGTGAATCCCCGGGACTACCTCGGCAGTATTTT,CASSESPGLPRQYF
14,TRBJ1-5,few,NA,TRBV20-1,TGCAGTGCTAGCCAGGGACTTAGCAATCAGCCCCAGCATTTT,CSASQGLSNQPQHF